The clone carrying this T cell receptor (beta chain) has at least ten counts. The sample originates from a study of low-dose radiotherapy and immunotherapy resistance in tumors. TRAV- and TRBV-specific primers primed first-strand cDNA, covering alpha and beta chains. PCR amplification of the TCRs was performed with Phusion for approximately 20 PCR cycles, and it relied on a constant-region primer together with a V-primer adapter. Amplification (by in vitro transcription) was performed on isolated mRNA. From the reads, TCRdb called clonotypes with MiXCR, one entry per CDR3 protein. The table records under 90,000 distinct CDR3 sequences, roughly 31% of them present only once. Time point noted: before trial treatment. Per germline, CDR1 MDHEN and CDR2 SYDVKM. V was pared by 2 bases and J by 0 bases, with 8 bases between. CDR3 length equals 15 residues.

The chain carries TRBV28 and TRBJ1-5, with D possibly TRBD1 on 5 matching bases. The source of this sequence is a female donor with ovarian cancer. The material was PBMCs, obtained before treatment. Written as DNA, the CDR3 is TGTGCCAGCAGTTTAATGGGGGATAGCAATCAGCCCCAGCATTTT. As protein: CASSLMGDSNQPQHF.